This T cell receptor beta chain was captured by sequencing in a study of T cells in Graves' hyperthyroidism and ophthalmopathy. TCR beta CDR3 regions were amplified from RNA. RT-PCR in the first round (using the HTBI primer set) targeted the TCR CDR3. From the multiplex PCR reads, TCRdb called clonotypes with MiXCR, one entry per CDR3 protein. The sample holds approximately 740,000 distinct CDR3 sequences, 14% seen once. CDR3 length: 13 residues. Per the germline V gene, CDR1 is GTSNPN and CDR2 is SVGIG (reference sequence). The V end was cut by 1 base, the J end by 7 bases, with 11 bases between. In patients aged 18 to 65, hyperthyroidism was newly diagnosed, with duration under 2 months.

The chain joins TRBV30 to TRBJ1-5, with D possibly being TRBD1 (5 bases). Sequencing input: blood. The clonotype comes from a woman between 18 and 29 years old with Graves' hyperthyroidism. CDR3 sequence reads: CAWSADSYQPQHF. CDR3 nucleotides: TGTGCCTGGAGTGCCGACAGCTACCAGCCCCAGCATTTT.